This section outlines one T cell receptor (beta chain) sequence together with its context. Antigen specificity is unknown. Within the sample, other DNA sequences also encode this same CDR3. The sample is drawn from a study of OX40 agonist ivuxolimab in advanced cancers. General observations from the study: The CD4+ and CD8+ T cells in the blood had expanded clonally by week 6 at 0.1 to 3.0 mg/kg. Some of the lowest clonal expansion was seen in partial responders at 0.1-3.0 mg/kg.

Clones were sequenced by immunoSEQ multiplex PCR, and TCRdb holds only the in-frame ones, with some missing. The data contain roughly 70,000 clones, around 88% of them seen just once; the ten biggest clones take up just over 0.55%. Germline assignment: CDR1 SGHRS and CDR2 YFSETQ. The CDR3 has 14 amino acids. With 4 bases clipped from V and 2 bases from J, the junction kept 4 bases outside the gene matches. The sequence derives from an adult with an advanced solid tumor such as melanoma, head and neck, liver or kidney cancer. The sequenced sample was CD4+ or CD8+ T cells sorted from blood, obtained in a trial of the OX40 agonist ivuxolimab. This sequence joins TRBV5-1 and TRBJ2-3; 7 bases line up with TRBD1. CDR3 sequence (DNA): TGCGCCAGCAGCCCAGGGGGAGCCACAGATACGCAGTATTTT. Protein: CASSPGGATDTQYF.